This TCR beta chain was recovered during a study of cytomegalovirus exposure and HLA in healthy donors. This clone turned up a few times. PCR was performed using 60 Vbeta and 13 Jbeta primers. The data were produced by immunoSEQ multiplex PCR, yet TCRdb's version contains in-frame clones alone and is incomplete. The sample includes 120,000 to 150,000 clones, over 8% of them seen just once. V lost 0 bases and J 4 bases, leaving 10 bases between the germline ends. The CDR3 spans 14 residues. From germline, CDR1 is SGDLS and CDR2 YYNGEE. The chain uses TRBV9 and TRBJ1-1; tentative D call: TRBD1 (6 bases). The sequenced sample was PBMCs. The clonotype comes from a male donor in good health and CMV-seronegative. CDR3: CASSVDQGSTEAFF. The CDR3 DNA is TGTGCCAGCAGCGTAGATCAGGGGAGCACTGAAGCTTTCTTT.